The rows below give T cell receptor beta chains drawn from one sample of a study of vaccination effects on CD4 cells after COVID-19. Using immunoSEQ multiplex PCR, the repertoire was profiled, and TCRdb retains in-frame clones only, with some absent. The sample lists about 25,000 clones; approximately 70% were seen once. Their specific antigens are unknown. The source material was CD4+ T cells from PBMCs cultured with SARS-CoV-2 spike peptides, sampled before COVID-19 vaccination. The origin of the receptors is a human donor who received a COVID-19 vaccine. The CDR3 runs from the conserved cysteine through the conserved F or W. Each record gives: V gene, D gene, J gene, clone size, CDR3 protein, CDR3 DNA. The D gene is left open where the match is weak. Clone sizes are given selectively: once, few, many, or a class where the clone is expanded.

>TRBV20-1|NA|TRBJ2-1|NA
CSATGANEQFF
TGCAGTGCTACAGGCGCCAATGAGCAGTTCTTC
>TRBV6-6|TRBD1|TRBJ1-1|NA
CASSLQDRAAFF
TGTGCCAGCAGCCTGCAGGACAGGGCAGCTTTCTTT
>TRBV6-5|NA|TRBJ1-1|NA
CASRLSGEYTEAFF
TGTGCCAGCAGACTTTCAGGGGAATACACTGAAGCTTTCTTT
>TRBV4-1|TRBD1|TRBJ1-4|NA
CASSQDRGQEKLFF
TGCGCCAGCAGCCAAGACAGGGGGCAGGAAAAACTGTTTTTT
>TRBV27|NA|TRBJ2-7|NA
CASSRDTGFYEQYF
TGTGCCAGCAGTCGAGATACAGGTTTCTACGAGCAGTACTTC
>TRBV7-9|NA|TRBJ1-3|NA
CASSSRVLNGNTIYF
TGTGCCAGCAGCTCAAGGGTGTTAAATGGAAACACCATATATTTT
>TRBV7-2|TRBD2|TRBJ2-7|NA
CASSGLAGGYEQYF
TGTGCCAGCAGCGGACTAGCGGGAGGGTACGAGCAGTACTTC
>TRBV23-1|TRBD2|TRBJ2-7|NA
CASSQWPGLAGGRAYEQYF
TGCGCCAGCAGTCAATGGCCGGGACTAGCGGGGGGGCGTGCCTACGAGCAGTACTTC
>TRBV5-1|NA|TRBJ1-2|NA
CASSEGTLSYGYTF
TGCGCCAGCAGCGAGGGGACATTGTCATATGGCTACACCTTC
>TRBV18|NA|TRBJ1-5|NA
CASSPMGEGQPQHF
TGTGCCAGCTCACCGATGGGGGAGGGTCAGCCCCAGCATTTT
>TRBV19|NA|TRBJ1-2|NA
CASSIRDESNYGYTF
TGTGCCAGTAGTATCCGGGACGAAAGCAACTATGGCTACACCTTC
>TRBV5-1|TRBD1|TRBJ1-2|NA
CASSLGQGRANYGYTF
TGCGCCAGCAGCTTGGGACAGGGAAGAGCTAACTATGGCTACACCTTC
>TRBV25-1|NA|TRBJ1-3|NA
CASTLQGGSGNTIYF
TGTGCCAGCACTTTACAGGGAGGGTCTGGAAACACCATATATTTT
>TRBV5-1|NA|TRBJ1-5|NA
CASIQTNQPQHF
TGCGCCAGCATACAAACTAATCAGCCCCAGCATTTT
>TRBV27|TRBD2|TRBJ2-1|once
CASSIAGGGAYNEQFF
TGTGCCAGCAGCATAGCGGGAGGGGGGGCCTACAATGAGCAGTTCTTC
>TRBV5-1|TRBD2|TRBJ2-3|NA
CASSGLAGGTDTQYF
TGCGCCAGCAGCGGTCTAGCGGGGGGCACAGATACGCAGTATTTT
>TRBV6-5|TRBD1|TRBJ1-2|NA
CASSRDRGNYGYTF
TGTGCCAGCAGCCGGGACAGGGGCAACTATGGCTACACCTTC
>TRBV27|TRBD1|TRBJ1-2|NA
CASSLGQGHYGYTF
TGTGCCAGCAGTTTGGGACAGGGTCACTATGGCTACACCTTC
>TRBV6-6|TRBD1|TRBJ2-7|NA
CASRMGQYYEQYF
TGTGCCAGCAGGATGGGACAGTACTACGAGCAGTACTTC
>TRBV15|NA|TRBJ2-7|NA
CATSRGAGLEQYF
TGTGCCACCAGCAGAGGGGCGGGGCTCGAGCAGTACTTC
>TRBV6-1|NA|TRBJ2-5|NA
CASSETHGVGETQYF
TGTGCCAGCAGTGAAACTCACGGGGTTGGAGAGACCCAGTACTTC
>TRBV6-5|NA|TRBJ1-5|NA
CASSYSGNSLGQPQHF
TGTGCCAGCAGTTACTCGGGCAACTCCCTGGGACAGCCCCAGCATTTT
>TRBV5-1|NA|TRBJ2-1|NA
CASSLAVGDRGEQFF
TGCGCCAGCAGCTTGGCGGTGGGAGATAGGGGTGAGCAGTTCTTC
>TRBV4-1|NA|TRBJ2-2|once
CASSLHTGELFF
TGCGCCAGCAGCCTACACACCGGGGAGCTGTTTTTT
>TRBV5-5|NA|TRBJ2-5|few
CASSLSAVDGETQYF
TGTGCCAGCAGCTTGTCCGCAGTCGACGGGGAGACCCAGTACTTC
>TRBV5-8|NA|TRBJ1-2|few
CASSLGMLAYGYTF
TGTGCCAGCAGTCTTGGTATGCTAGCTTATGGCTACACCTTC
>TRBV6-1|NA|TRBJ1-3|NA
CASSEERPRLGASGNTIYF
TGTGCCAGCAGTGAAGAAAGACCCCGCCTCGGCGCCTCTGGAAACACCATATATTTT
>TRBV4-1|NA|TRBJ1-1|few
CASSPEAGGMNTEAFF
TGCGCCAGCAGCCCGGAGGCTGGGGGGATGAACACTGAAGCTTTCTTT
>TRBV30|NA|TRBJ1-5|NA
CAWSDIWGVNQPQHF
TGTGCCTGGAGTGACATTTGGGGAGTAAATCAGCCCCAGCATTTT
>TRBV19|TRBD1|TRBJ1-4|NA
CASSILYRGRGGATNEKLFF
TGTGCCAGTAGTATTCTGTACAGGGGGCGCGGAGGTGCAACTAATGAAAAACTGTTTTTT
>TRBV6-5|NA|TRBJ2-3|once
CASSYRRGADTQYF
TGTGCCAGCAGTTACCGTCGGGGAGCAGATACGCAGTATTTT
>TRBV7-9|NA|TRBJ2-7|NA
CASSTPGSEQYF
TGTGCCAGCAGCACCCCAGGGAGCGAGCAGTACTTC
>TRBV6-4|TRBD1|TRBJ1-6|NA
CASSDSTGMAYNSPLHF
TGTGCCAGCAGTGACTCGACAGGGATGGCCTATAATTCACCCCTCCACTTT
>TRBV5-8|NA|TRBJ2-2|NA
CASSPGQNTGELFF
TGTGCCAGCAGCCCAGGACAGAACACCGGGGAGCTGTTTTTT
>TRBV9|NA|TRBJ1-1|NA
CASSVGPMNTEAFF
TGTGCCAGCAGCGTAGGGCCCATGAACACTGAAGCTTTCTTT
>TRBV5-8|NA|TRBJ1-5|few
CASSPYNQPQHF
TGTGCCAGCAGCCCTTACAATCAGCCCCAGCATTTT
>TRBV6-1|NA|TRBJ1-5|NA
CASSGRTENQPQHF
TGTGCCAGCAGTGGCCGGACCGAAAATCAGCCCCAGCATTTT
>TRBV7-9|TRBD1|TRBJ1-5|few
CASSRGGTGKFSNQPQHF
TGTGCCAGCAGCAGGGGGGGGACAGGGAAATTTAGCAATCAGCCCCAGCATTTT
>TRBV6-4|TRBD1|TRBJ2-1|NA
CASSVTTGNYNEQFF
TGTGCCAGCAGTGTGACGACAGGGAACTACAATGAGCAGTTCTTC
>TRBV9|TRBD1|TRBJ2-3|NA
CASSPRQGWDTDTQYF
TGTGCCAGCAGCCCGCGACAGGGATGGGACACAGATACGCAGTATTTT
>TRBV19|NA|TRBJ2-3|NA
CASDQGGGLTHTQYF
TGTGCCAGTGACCAAGGGGGGGGGCTGACTCATACGCAGTATTTT
>TRBV2|TRBD1|TRBJ1-4|NA
CASSQSGLTGGEKLFF
TGTGCCAGCAGTCAAAGTGGGCTGACAGGGGGGGAAAAACTGTTTTTT
>TRBV12-5|NA|TRBJ2-1|NA
CASGYNEQFF
TGTGCTAGTGGCTACAATGAGCAGTTCTTC
>TRBV2|TRBD1|TRBJ1-6|few
CASSAVWDRGRNSPLHF
TGTGCCAGCAGTGCGGTGTGGGACAGGGGCCGGAATTCACCCCTCCACTTT